This T cell receptor beta chain was recovered during a study of CD8+CD57+ T cells in acquired aplastic anemia. General study results and limits: No significant difference in CD8+ Simpson's diversity was found between patients and controls. Fewer than 30 CD8+ CDR3 sequences were shared between patients and controls.

The ends were cut back, 0 bases at V and 7 bases at J, with 10 bases in the middle. Germline V gene sequence: CDR1 DFQATT, CDR2 SNEGSKA (reference sequence). The CDR3 has 12 residues. Worth noting for this clonotype: Its antigen is still unknown.

All patients picked for sequencing had shown, by flow cytometry, an expansion of CD8+CD57+ cells. TCR beta VDJ and CDR3 were profiled, and genomic DNA was the template. TCRdb re-called the reads with MiXCR, one entry per CDR3 protein. The data hold about 200,000 distinct CDR3 sequences, with 50% to 70% observed a single time. The TCR was taken from a human donor with aplastic anemia. Input material: sorted CD4+, CD8+, or CD8+CD57+ T cells (not recorded which) from PBMCs. The chain joins TRBV20-1 to TRBJ2-7; D is possibly TRBD2 (6 bases). The CDR3 DNA reads as TGCAGTGCTAGAGATTGGGGGGTAGAGCAGTACTTC. Its protein product is CSARDWGVEQYF.